This T cell receptor beta chain comes out of a study of technical replicates of blood from several donors. This clone has only a few counts. Sequencing was performed with immunoSEQ multiplex PCR; in TCRdb, only in-frame clones are kept and a portion is missing. Altogether 60,000 to 65,000 clones are present, less than 90% being singletons, with the ten largest covering about 4.9%. What was sequenced was PBMCs. The clonotype comes from a human donor in good health. Some clones in this sample may be carry-over from other donors' samples.

The CDR3 DNA follows: TGTGCCAGCTCACAGGCCAACGCGGTCACAGATACGCAGTATTTT. This encodes CASSQANAVTDTQYF. The chain employs TRBV18 and TRBJ2-3; D unclear. V lost 4 bases and J 2 bases, leaving 13 bases between the germline ends. CDR1 and CDR2 (germline): KGHSH, LQKENI. This CDR3 has 15 amino acids.